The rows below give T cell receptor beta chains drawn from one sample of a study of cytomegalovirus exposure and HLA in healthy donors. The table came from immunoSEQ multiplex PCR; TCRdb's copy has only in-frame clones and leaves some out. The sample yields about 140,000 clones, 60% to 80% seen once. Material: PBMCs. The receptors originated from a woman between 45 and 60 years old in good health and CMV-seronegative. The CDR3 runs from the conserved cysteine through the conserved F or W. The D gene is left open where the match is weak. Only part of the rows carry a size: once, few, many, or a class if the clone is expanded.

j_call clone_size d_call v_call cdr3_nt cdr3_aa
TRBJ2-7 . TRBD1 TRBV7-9 TGTGCCAGCAGCCGCGGGACAGGGTATCACTACGAGCAGTACTTC CASSRGTGYHYEQYF
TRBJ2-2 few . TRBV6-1 TGTGCCAGCAGGTCAGGGGCACCGAACACCGGGGAGCTGTTTTTT CASRSGAPNTGELFF
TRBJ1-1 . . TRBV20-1 TGCAGCACTCGGGTGGACACTGAAGCTTTCTTT CSTRVDTEAFF
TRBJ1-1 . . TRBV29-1 TGCAGCGTCAAGGGGATGAACACTGAAGCTTTCTTT CSVKGMNTEAFF
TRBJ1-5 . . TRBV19 TGTGCCAGTAGTAGAGGAGATGATCAGCCCCAGCATTTT CASSRGDDQPQHF
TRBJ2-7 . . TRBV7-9 TGTGCCAGCAGCACGGGGGTCTACGAGCAGTACTTC CASSTGVYEQYF
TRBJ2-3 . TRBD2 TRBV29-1 TGCAGCGTTGACCATAGAGCGGGGGTAAGCACAGATACGCAGTATTTT CSVDHRAGVSTDTQYF
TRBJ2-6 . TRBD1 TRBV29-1 TGCAGCGTTGAAGTCAGGGACAGGATCAGCTCTGGGGCCAACGTCCTGACTTTC CSVEVRDRISSGANVLTF
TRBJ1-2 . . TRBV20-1 TGCAGTGCTAGAGTGAGGAATGGCTACACCTTC CSARVRNGYTF
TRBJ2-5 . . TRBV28 TGTGCCAGCAGTAGCGCTAAAGAGACCCAGTACTTC CASSSAKETQYF
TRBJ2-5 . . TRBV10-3 TGTGCCATCAGTGAGTCACGGGGTTCAGAGACCCAGTACTTC CAISESRGSETQYF
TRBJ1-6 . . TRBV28 TGTGCCAGCACTTACAGGGAATATAATTCACCCCTCCACTTT CASTYREYNSPLHF
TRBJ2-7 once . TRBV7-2 TGTGCCAGCAGCCCTTACAGGGTGGACTACGAGCAGTACTTC CASSPYRVDYEQYF
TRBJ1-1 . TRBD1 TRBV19 TGTGCCAGTAGTACACCGGGACAGCTGAACACTGAAGCTTTCTTT CASSTPGQLNTEAFF
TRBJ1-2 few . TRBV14 TGTGCCAGCAGCCAAGATCGTTATGGCTACACCTTC CASSQDRYGYTF
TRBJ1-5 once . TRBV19 TGTGCCAGTAGTACACGGACTCGGGGGGATCAGCCCCAGCATTTT CASSTRTRGDQPQHF
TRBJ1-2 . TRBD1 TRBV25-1 TGTGCCAGCACCACAGGGGGCGCGGGGAACTATGGCTACACCTTC CASTTGGAGNYGYTF
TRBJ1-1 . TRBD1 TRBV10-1 TGCGCCAGCAGTGAGTCCTTAAGGACAGGGAAGGCTGAAGCTTTCTTT CASSESLRTGKAEAFF
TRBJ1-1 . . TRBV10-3 TGTGCCATTATCCAGGGTTGGGGTGCTGAAGCTTTCTTT CAIIQGWGAEAFF
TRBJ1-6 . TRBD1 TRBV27 TGTGCCAGCAGCCCCCGGACAGGGAATAATTCACCCCTCCACTTT CASSPRTGNNSPLHF
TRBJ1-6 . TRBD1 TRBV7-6 TGTGCCAGCAGCTCTGGACAGGGGGATAATTCACCCCTCCACTTT CASSSGQGDNSPLHF
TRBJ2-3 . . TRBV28 TGTGCCAGCAGTTTCCTAGCTGGCACAGATACGCAGTATTTT CASSFLAGTDTQYF
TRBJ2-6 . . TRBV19 TGTGCCAGTAGTATAGTGCAGAATGGGGCCAACGTCCTGACTTTC CASSIVQNGANVLTF
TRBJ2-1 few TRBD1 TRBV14 TGTGCCAGCACCAATAACAGGGGAAGTAGTGAGCAGTTCTTC CASTNNRGSSEQFF
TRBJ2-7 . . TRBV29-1 TGCAGCGTTGGACCCTCGATGGAAGCAGGCGAGCAGTACTTC CSVGPSMEAGEQYF
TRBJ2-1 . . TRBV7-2 TGTGCCAGCAGCCCCCGGGGGAGCTCCTACAATGAGCAGTTCTTC CASSPRGSSYNEQFF
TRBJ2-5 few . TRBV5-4 TGTGCCAGCAGCTTACCCCGCCGGGGGAAAAAAGAGACCCAGTACTTC CASSLPRRGKKETQYF
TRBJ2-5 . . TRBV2 TGTGCCAGCAGACTAAATGAGGTAGTGGGTGAGACCCAGTACTTC CASRLNEVVGETQYF
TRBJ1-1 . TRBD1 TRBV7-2 TGTGCCAGCAGCCGTCCGGGACAGGGGGCGCTCCGGGGAGCTTTCTTT CASSRPGQGALRGAFF
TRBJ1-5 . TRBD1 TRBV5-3 TGTGCCAGAAGCTTGGATCCAGGGGGTAGCAATCAGCCCCAGCATTTT CARSLDPGGSNQPQHF
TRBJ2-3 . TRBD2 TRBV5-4 TGTGCCAGCAGCTCCCCCGATTCGAGCGGGGGGAGGTGGACAGATACGCAGTATTTT CASSSPDSSGGRWTDTQYF
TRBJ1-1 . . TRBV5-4 TGTGCCAGCAGCCCGCCAAGAGCGAACACTGAAGCTTTCTTT CASSPPRANTEAFF
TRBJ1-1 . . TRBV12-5 TGTGCTAGTGTCCTCAGGCGTTACACTGAAGCTTTCTTT CASVLRRYTEAFF
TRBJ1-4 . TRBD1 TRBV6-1 TGTGCCAGCAGCGACGACAGGGTGGGCGAAAAACTGTTTTTT CASSDDRVGEKLFF
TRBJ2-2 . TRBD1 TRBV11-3 TGTGCCAGCAGCCGACGACAGGGAACGGCCGGGGAGCTGTTTTTT CASSRRQGTAGELFF